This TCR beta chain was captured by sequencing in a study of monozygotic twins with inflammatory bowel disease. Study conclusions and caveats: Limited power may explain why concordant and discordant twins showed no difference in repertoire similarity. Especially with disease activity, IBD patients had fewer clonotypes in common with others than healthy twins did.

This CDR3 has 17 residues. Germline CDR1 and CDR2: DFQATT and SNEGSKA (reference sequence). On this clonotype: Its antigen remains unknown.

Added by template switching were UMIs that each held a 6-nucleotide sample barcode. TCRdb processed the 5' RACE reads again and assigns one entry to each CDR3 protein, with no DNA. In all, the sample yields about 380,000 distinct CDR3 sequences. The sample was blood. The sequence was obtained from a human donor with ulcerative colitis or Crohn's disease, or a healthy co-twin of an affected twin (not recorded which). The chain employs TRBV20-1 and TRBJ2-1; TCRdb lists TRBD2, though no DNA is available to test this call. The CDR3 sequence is CSASDFGGDSSYNEQFF.